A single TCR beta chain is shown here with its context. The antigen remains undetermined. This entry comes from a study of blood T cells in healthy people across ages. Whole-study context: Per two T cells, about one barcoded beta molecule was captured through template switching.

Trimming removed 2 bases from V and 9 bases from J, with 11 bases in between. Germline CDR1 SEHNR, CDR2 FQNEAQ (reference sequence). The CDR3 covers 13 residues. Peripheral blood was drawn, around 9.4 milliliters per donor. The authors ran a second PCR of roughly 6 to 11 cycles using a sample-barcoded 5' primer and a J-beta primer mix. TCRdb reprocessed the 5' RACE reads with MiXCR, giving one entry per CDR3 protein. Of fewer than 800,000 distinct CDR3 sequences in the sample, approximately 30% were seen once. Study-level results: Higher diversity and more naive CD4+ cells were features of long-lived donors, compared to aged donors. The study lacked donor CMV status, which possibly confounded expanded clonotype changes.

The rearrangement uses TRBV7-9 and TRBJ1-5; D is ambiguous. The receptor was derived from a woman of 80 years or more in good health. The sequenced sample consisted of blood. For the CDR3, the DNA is TGTGCCAGCAGCTTATACGGGCCGGGGCCCCAGCATTTT. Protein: CASSLYGPGPQHF.